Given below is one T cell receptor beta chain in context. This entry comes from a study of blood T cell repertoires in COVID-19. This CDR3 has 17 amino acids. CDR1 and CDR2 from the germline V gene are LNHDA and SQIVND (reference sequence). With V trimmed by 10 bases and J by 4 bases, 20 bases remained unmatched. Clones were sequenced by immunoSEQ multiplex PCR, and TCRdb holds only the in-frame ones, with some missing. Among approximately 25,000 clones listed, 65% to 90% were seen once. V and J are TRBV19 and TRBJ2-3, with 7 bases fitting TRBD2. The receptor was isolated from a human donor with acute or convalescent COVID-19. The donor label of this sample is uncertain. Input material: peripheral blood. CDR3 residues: CATSRASGNPRADTQYF. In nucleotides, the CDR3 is TGTGCCACCTCGAGGGCTAGCGGCAACCCCCGGGCAGATACGCAGTATTTT. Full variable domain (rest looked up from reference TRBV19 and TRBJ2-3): DGGITQSPKYLFRKEGQNVTLSCEQNLNHDAMYWYRQDPGQGLRLIYYSQIVNDFQKGDIAEGYSVSREKKESFPLTVTSAQKNPTAFYLCATSRASGNPRADTQYFGPGTRLTVL.